This T cell receptor (beta chain) came from a study of siplizumab effects on memory and regulatory T cells. Study-wide findings and caveats: With siplizumab, Treg-derived clones averaged about 71% of mappable alloreactive CD4+ clones, versus around 28% in controls. Memory T cells appeared less diverse than naive cells, which seemed to contribute substantially to alloresponse.

J was trimmed by 2 bases and V by 6 bases; bases with no gene match: 9. The CDR3 loop spans 17 amino acids. Germline V gene lookup returns CDR1 WNHNN and CDR2 SYGVQD (reference sequence). Assays covered about 10^5 TCR templates per sample. Sequencing used immunoSEQ multiplex PCR; TCRdb keeps in-frame clones, though not all of them. The sample comprises around 100,000 clones, around 92% of which are singletons, and 0.14% to 0.15% rests with the top ten. On this clone: Antigen unknown.

V and J are TRBV10-1 and TRBJ2-5; 13 bases agree with TRBD2. This TCR derives from a human donor in good health. The sequenced material came from CD4+ T cells sorted from blood. The CDR3 region is CASRPSTSGGEQETQYF. For the CDR3, the DNA is TGCGCCAGCAGGCCCTCCACTAGCGGGGGGGAACAAGAGACCCAGTACTTC.